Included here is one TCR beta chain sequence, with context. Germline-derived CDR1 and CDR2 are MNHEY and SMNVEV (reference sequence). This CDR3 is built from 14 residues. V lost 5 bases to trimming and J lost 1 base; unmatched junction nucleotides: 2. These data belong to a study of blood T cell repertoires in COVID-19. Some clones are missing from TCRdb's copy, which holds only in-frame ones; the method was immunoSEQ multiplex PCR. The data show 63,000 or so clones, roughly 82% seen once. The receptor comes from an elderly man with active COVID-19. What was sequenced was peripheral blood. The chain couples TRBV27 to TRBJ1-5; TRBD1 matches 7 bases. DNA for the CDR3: TGTGCCAGCAGTCGACAGGGAAGCAATCAGCCCCAGCATTTT. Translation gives CASSRQGSNQPQHF.